This T cell receptor (beta chain) came from a study of glioma-infiltrating T cells after dendritic cell vaccination. Study summary: Between about 2003 and 2012, patients got autologous tumor lysate-pulsed dendritic cell vaccines.

Libraries were prepared by immunoSEQ multiplex PCR; TCRdb keeps only in-frame clonotypes and omits some of them. Altogether some 70,000 clones are present, around 83% being singletons, with the ten largest covering 9.2%. There are 16 residues in the CDR3. V gave up 6 bases and J gave up 7 bases, with 25 bases separating them. The V gene's germline CDR1 is SGHRS and CDR2 YFSETQ. The sequences come from blood, collected before dendritic cell vaccination. The gene calls are TRBV5-1 and TRBJ1-2; tentatively, D is TRBD1 (5 bases). The sequence derives from a human donor with glioblastoma. The CDR3: CASKGLPGGGEAGYTF. The CDR3 coding sequence is TGCGCCAGCAAAGGCCTCCCGGGGGGAGGAGAGGCTGGCTACACCTTC.